The 30 T cell receptor beta chains below come from one sample, sequenced in a study of glioma-infiltrating T cells. Using RNA template, CDR3s of TCR alpha and beta were amplified with iRepertoire arm-PCR. TCRdb recomputed calls from the multiplex PCR reads with MiXCR, one row per CDR3 protein. The data contain fewer than 500,000 distinct CDR3 sequences, roughly two fifths of them seen just once; the ten biggest clones take up 9.5% to 15%. The specimen sequenced was glioma tissue, nonneoplastic brain tissue, or PBMCs (not recorded which). These TCRs come from a human donor with low-grade glioma or glioblastoma, undergoing nonglioma brain surgery, or in good health (not recorded which).

The sample holds a few counts of this clonotype. The chain has TRBV4-2 and TRBJ1-6; D is unresolved. The CDR3 is made up of 15 amino acids. The germline CDR1 and CDR2 sequences are LGHNA and YNFKEQ. V lost 0 bases to trimming and J lost 11 bases, with 14 bases between them. The CDR3: CASSQDRQYSAPLHF. For the CDR3, the DNA is TGTGCCAGCAGCCAAGATCGCCAATATAGTGCACCCCTCCACTTT.

A single count supports this clonotype. This sequence joins TRBV20-1 and TRBJ2-5; TRBD2 aligns across 9 bases. The germline gives CDR1 DFQATT, CDR2 SNEGSKA (reference sequence). The CDR3 covers 13 residues. V trimming: 8 bases; J trimming: 4 bases; junction bases outside the gene matches: 8. The CDR3 nucleotides are TGCAGTCCTGGGAGTAGCGGGAGAGAGACCCAGTACTTC. Translation gives CSPGSSGRETQYF.

This chain uses TRBV29-1 with TRBJ2-1; the D is unclear. V was shortened by 4 bases and J by 9 bases, with 7 bases between the two germline ends. CDR3 size: 10 residues. Germline values: CDR1 SQVTM, CDR2 ANQGSEA. The CDR3 region is CSVVHSEQFF. CDR3 bases: TGCAGCGTTGTCCACTCTGAGCAGTTCTTC.

The V call is TRBV7-9, the J call TRBJ1-2; TRBD1 agrees at 7 bases. Germline assignment: CDR1 SEHNR and CDR2 FQNEAQ (reference sequence). The CDR3 consists of 16 residues. V gave up 3 bases and J gave up 5 bases; unmatched junction bases: 12. The CDR3 loop is CASSLDSGQPRYGYTF. For the CDR3, the DNA is TGTGCCAGCAGCTTGGACTCGGGACAGCCTAGGTATGGCTACACCTTC. The full variable domain, completed using reference TRBV7-9 and TRBJ1-2, is DTGVSQNPRHKITKRGQNVTFRCDPISEHNRLYWYRQTLGQGPEFLTYFQNEAQLEKSRLLSDRFSAERPKGSFSTLEIQRTEQGDSAMYLCASSLDSGQPRYGYTFGSGTRLTVV.

In the case of this clonotype: The junction differs from germline at one of its ends, possibly a read error. The V gene is TRBV7-2, the J gene TRBJ1-2, with D perhaps TRBD1 (6 bases). Germline loops: CDR1 SGHTA, CDR2 FQGNSA. The CDR3 extends over 14 amino acids. The CDR3 here is CASSRQGSGYGYNF. DNA for the CDR3: TGTGCCAGCAGTCGTCAGGGGTCGGGATATGGCTACAACTTC.

This clonotype appeared a few times. CDR3 coding DNA: TGTGCCAGCAGCTTAGGCGGGAGTGCTGAGCAGTTCTTC. Its protein product is CASSLGGSAEQFF. V is TRBV7-2 and J is TRBJ2-1; 7 bases align to TRBD2. The CDR3 is 13 residues long. Germline V gives CDR1 SGHTA, CDR2 FQGNSA. J lost 9 bases, V lost 1 base, and 3 bases had no gene match.

About this clonotype itself: A clone one base away is much larger, so this may be a read error. The chain combines TRBV20-1 with TRBJ2-1; 10 bases align to TRBD2. The V segment lost 3 bases and the J segment 5 bases; nucleotides outside the gene matches: 4. Germline lookup yields CDR1 DFQATT and CDR2 SNEGSKA (reference sequence). There are 14 residues in the CDR3. The CDR3 coding sequence is TGCAGTGCTAGGGGGACTAGCGAAGACAATGAGCAGTTCTTC. Amino acid sequence: CSARGTSEDNEQFF.

This clonotype was seen many times. The V call is TRBV6-6, the J call TRBJ2-5; D is unresolved. The germline gives CDR1 MNHNY, CDR2 SVGAGI (reference sequence). CDR3 length equals 13 residues. The ends were cut back, 2 bases at V and 8 bases at J, with 12 bases in the middle. CDR3 nucleotide sequence: TGTGCCAGCAGTTACGGCGCCCCCAGAACCCAGTACTTC. It yields the protein CASSYGAPRTQYF.

Notes on this clonotype: This may arise from a read error, as a much more abundant clone is one base away. The chain combines TRBV4-2 with TRBJ1-4, with 9 bases matching TRBD1. This CDR3 comprises 14 residues. Germline-derived CDR1 and CDR2 are LGHNA and YNFKEQ. V shed 4 bases, J shed 10 bases, and the junction held 7 bases outside the gene matches. CDR3 DNA sequence: TGTGCCAGCAGCCCTCGGACAGGGGAAGGAAAACTGTTTTTT. This encodes CASSPRTGEGKLFF.

This clonotype was seen more than once but under ten times. The chain has TRBV3-1 and TRBJ1-5; D remains unclear. The germline V gene encodes CDR1 LGHDT and CDR2 YNNKEL (reference sequence). This CDR3 region has 15 residues. V lost 2 bases and J 4 bases, leaving 12 bases between the germline ends. The CDR3 sequence is CASSQSPRRNQPQHF. The CDR3 DNA sequence: TGTGCCAGCAGCCAAAGTCCCCGGAGAAATCAGCCCCAGCATTTT. Variable domain in full (rest from reference TRBV3-1 and TRBJ1-5): DTAVSQTPKYLVTQMGNDKSIKCEQNLGHDTMYWYKQDSKKFLKIMFSYNNKELIINETVPNRFSPKSPDKAHLNLHINSLELGDSAVYFCASSQSPRRNQPQHFGDGTRLSIL.

This clonotype was observed at least ten times. The chain employs TRBV6-2 or TRBV6-3 and TRBJ2-5; 12 bases fit TRBD2. Germline CDR1 and CDR2: MNHEY and SVGEGT. The ends lost 6 bases at V and 4 bases at J; junction bases unmatched: 9. The CDR3 runs 16 residues. The CDR3 sequence is CASSHGLLAGGETQYF. As DNA, the CDR3 is TGTGCCAGCAGCCACGGGTTACTAGCGGGAGGAGAGACCCAGTACTTC.

Remarks on this clonotype: The germline gene is not matched at one end of the junction; a read error may be the cause. This chain joins TRBV15 and TRBJ2-7; D is ambiguous. Germline CDR1 LNHNV, CDR2 YYDKDF (reference sequence). This CDR3 comprises 13 residues. For the CDR3, the DNA is TGTGCCACCAGCAGAGACAGGCCCTACAAGCAGTACTTC. It translates to CATSRDRPYKQYF.

The gene calls are TRBV7-2 and TRBJ2-1; the D is unclear. V shed 7 bases and J shed 4 bases, with 14 bases lying between them. The CDR3 is made up of 14 amino acids. Germline loops: CDR1 SGHTA, CDR2 FQGNSA. CDR3 sequence: CASNTRAIYNEQFF. In DNA form, the CDR3 reads TGTGCCAGCAATACCCGGGCCATATACAATGAGCAGTTCTTC.

This clonotype came up many times. The DNA for the CDR3 is TGTGCCAGCAGCCAAGAAGGGAGATACAATGAGCAGTTCTTC. Its protein product is CASSQEGRYNEQFF. This chain connects TRBV4-2 to TRBJ2-1; D is perhaps TRBD2 (5 bases). The CDR3 covers 14 residues. V lost 0 bases to trimming and J lost 4 bases, with 7 bases between them. CDR1 LGHNA and CDR2 YNFKEQ come from the germline V gene.

This clonotype has a handful of counts. J is TRBJ2-1 and V is TRBV4-3; D remains unclear. Trimming left V 0 bases short and J 10 bases short, with 16 bases between. The V gene's germline CDR1 is LGHNA and CDR2 YSLEER. The CDR3 is made up of 15 amino acids. CDR3 loop: CASSQDRVVGEEQFF. The CDR3 nucleotides read TGCGCCAGCAGCCAAGATCGCGTTGTCGGAGAAGAGCAGTTCTTC.

This clonotype appeared a few times. This chain links TRBV20-1 with TRBJ1-4; D gene uncertain. V was clipped by 4 bases and J by 4 bases, with 7 bases between them. In germline, CDR1 is DFQATT, CDR2 SNEGSKA (reference sequence). The CDR3 contains 12 residues. The CDR3 sequence: CSAMWHNEKLFF. In nucleotides, the CDR3 is TGCAGTGCTATGTGGCATAATGAAAAACTGTTTTTT.

This clonotype was seen ten or more times. This rearrangement joins TRBV6-1 to TRBJ1-3; D not resolved. V lost 5 bases, J lost 0 bases, and 8 bases lay in between. Germline lookup yields CDR1 MNHNS and CDR2 SASEGT. The CDR3 extends over 14 amino acids. As DNA, the CDR3 is TGTGCCAGCAGTTTGGGTCACTCTGGAAACACCATATATTTT. Its translation is CASSLGHSGNTIYF.

This clonotype has ten or more counts. The chain carries TRBV7-2 and TRBJ1-1; D is unclear. V lost 2 bases and J lost 1, with 14 bases in between. The germline V gene has CDR1 SGHTA and CDR2 FQGNSA. This CDR3 comprises 16 residues. The CDR3: CASSLQDPSSNTEAFF. The CDR3 DNA reads as TGTGCCAGCAGCTTACAAGATCCCAGTTCGAACACTGAAGCTTTCTTT.

This chain uses TRBV2 with TRBJ1-3; D perhaps matches TRBD1 (5 bases). Germline V gene sequence: CDR1 SNHLY, CDR2 FYNNEI. V was trimmed by 3 bases and J by 4 bases, leaving 13 bases between them. The CDR3 loop spans 15 amino acids. DNA of the CDR3: TGTGCCAGCAGTGAGGGACCAGCATACGGAAACACCATATATTTT. This gives the protein CASSEGPAYGNTIYF.

The genes are TRBV20-1 and TRBJ2-1; D is uncertain. The CDR3 consists of 15 residues. The V end lost 2 bases, the J end lost 0 bases, and 11 bases lay between the germline ends. Germline loops: CDR1 DFQATT, CDR2 SNEGSKA (reference sequence). The CDR3 DNA is TGCAGTGCTAGACCAAGACGGGTCTCCTACAATGAGCAGTTCTTC. Translation: CSARPRRVSYNEQFF.

Regarding this clonotype: A junction end diverges from the germline sequence, so it may reflect a read error. The chain combines TRBV20-1 with TRBJ2-2, with D perhaps TRBD2 (6 bases). CDR3 length: 12 amino acids. Germline CDR1 is DFQATT and CDR2 is SNEGSKA (reference sequence). CDR3 nucleotides: TGCGGTGCTAGAGATCGGGGGATGGGGCTGTTTTTT. Its translation is CGARDRGMGLFF.

This clonotype was detected once. The chain has TRBV4-1 and TRBJ2-1; TRBD2 might be the D (5 bases). Trimming pared 1 base from V and 0 bases from J, leaving 10 bases between. In germline, CDR1 is MGHRA, CDR2 YSYEKL. CDR3 length equals 16 residues. CDR3: CASSQAAVSSYNEQFF. CDR3 coding DNA: TGCGCCAGCAGCCAAGCAGCGGTTAGCTCCTACAATGAGCAGTTCTTC.

In this sample, this clonotype turned up many times. The J gene is TRBJ1-1, the V gene TRBV6-1; D might be TRBD1 (5 bases). V was trimmed by 5 bases and J by 6 bases, leaving 19 bases between them. This CDR3 is built from 15 residues. In germline, CDR1 is MNHNS, CDR2 SASEGT. The CDR3 loop reads CASSSTGTWWPEAFF. The CDR3 region has the DNA TGTGCCAGCAGTTCCACCGGGACCTGGTGGCCTGAAGCTTTCTTT.

This clonotype was counted at least ten times. The chain joins TRBV27 to TRBJ2-1; TRBD2 matches 14 bases. Per the germline V gene, CDR1 is MNHEY and CDR2 is SMNVEV (reference sequence). V was pared by 4 bases and J by 6 bases, with 5 bases of the junction left unmatched. This CDR3 spans 16 amino acids. In DNA form, the CDR3 reads TGTGCCAGCAGTTCGTGGACTAGCGGGAGGTCCAATGAGCAGTTCTTC. Encoded protein: CASSSWTSGRSNEQFF.

This clonotype was detected many times. V is TRBV27 and J is TRBJ2-7; weak D call: TRBD1 (6 bases). Germline values: CDR1 MNHEY, CDR2 SMNVEV (reference sequence). CDR3 length: 13 residues. V lost 3 bases to trimming and J lost 5 bases, with 11 bases between them. DNA of the CDR3: TGTGCCAGCAGTTTCGTAACAGGGAACGAGCAGTACTTC. Its protein product is CASSFVTGNEQYF.

This clonotype was recorded many times. The rearrangement joins TRBV29-1 to TRBJ2-3, with D uncertain. V lost 7 bases to trimming and J lost 6 bases, with 17 bases between them. The length of the CDR3 is 13 residues. Germline V gene data show CDR1 as SQVTM and CDR2 as ANQGSEA. This chain's CDR3 is CSALAQAPDTQYF. The CDR3 DNA reads TGCAGCGCCCTCGCCCAGGCCCCGGATACGCAGTATTTT.

This clonotype has just a few counts. The chain recombines TRBV28 with TRBJ1-2; D gene unclear. CDR1 is MDHEN and CDR2 is SYDVKM in the germline V gene. Trimming left V 5 bases short and J 6 bases short, with 13 bases between. The CDR3 is 13 amino acids. The CDR3 reads CASSQPLYDGYTF. CDR3 nucleotides: TGTGCCAGCAGTCAACCGCTATATGATGGCTACACCTTC.

Comment on this clonotype: A much larger clone differs from this one at a single base, so this may be a read error. The chain joins TRBV20-1 to TRBJ2-5, with D possibly being TRBD1 or TRBD2 (6 bases each). CDR3 length: 13 amino acids. Germline CDR1 DFQATT, CDR2 SNEGSKA (reference sequence). Here the CDR3 DNA reads TGCAGTGCCCCCCGGGGGCGCCAAGAGACCCAGTGCTTC. Translated, it gives CSAPRGRQETQCF.

With respect to this clonotype: This may come from a read error, since a much larger clone is one base off. The chain employs TRBV6-1 and TRBJ1-4, with D possibly TRBD1 on 5 matching bases. The ends were cut back, 8 bases at V and 4 bases at J, with 17 bases in the middle. Looked up from germline, CDR1 is MNHNS and CDR2 is SASEGT. This CDR3 region has 15 residues. The CDR3: CASRRFRGINEKLFF. The CDR3 DNA is TGTGCCAGCCGACGCTTCCGGGGGATTAATGAAAAACTGTTTTTT.

This chain uses TRBV19 with TRBJ2-7, with 7 bases matching TRBD2. Per the germline V gene, CDR1 is LNHDA and CDR2 is SQIVND (reference sequence). The CDR3 extends over 11 amino acids. V was clipped by 9 bases and J by 4 bases; unmatched bases: 3. The CDR3 protein is CASGGRYEQYF. The CDR3 DNA is TGTGCCAGCGGGGGGAGGTACGAGCAGTACTTC.